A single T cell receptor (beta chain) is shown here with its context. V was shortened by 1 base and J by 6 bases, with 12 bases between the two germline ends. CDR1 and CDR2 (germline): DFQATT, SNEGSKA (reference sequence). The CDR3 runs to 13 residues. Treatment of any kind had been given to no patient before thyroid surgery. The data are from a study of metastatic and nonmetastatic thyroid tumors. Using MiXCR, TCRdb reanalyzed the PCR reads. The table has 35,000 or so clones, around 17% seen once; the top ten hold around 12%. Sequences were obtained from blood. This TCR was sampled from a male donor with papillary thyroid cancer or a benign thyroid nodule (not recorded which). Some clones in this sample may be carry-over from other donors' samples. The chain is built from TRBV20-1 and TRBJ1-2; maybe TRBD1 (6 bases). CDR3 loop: CSARVARGDGYTF. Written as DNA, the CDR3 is TGCAGTGCTAGAGTCGCCAGGGGCGATGGCTACACCTTC.